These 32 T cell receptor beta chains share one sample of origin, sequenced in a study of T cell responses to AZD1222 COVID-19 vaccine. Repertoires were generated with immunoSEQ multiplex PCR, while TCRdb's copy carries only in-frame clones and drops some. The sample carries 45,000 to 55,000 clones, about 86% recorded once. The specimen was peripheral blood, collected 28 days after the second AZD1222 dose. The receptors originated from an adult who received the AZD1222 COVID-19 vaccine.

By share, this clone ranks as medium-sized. The CDR3 is CASSVRHEYNEQFF. In nucleotides, the CDR3 is TGTGCCAGCAGTGTGAGACATGAATACAATGAGCAGTTCTTC. This chain uses TRBV28 with TRBJ2-1; D unresolved. The CDR3 extends over 14 amino acids. CDR1 and CDR2 (germline): MDHEN, SYDVKM. Deletions cut 5 bases from V and 4 bases from J, with 12 bases between.

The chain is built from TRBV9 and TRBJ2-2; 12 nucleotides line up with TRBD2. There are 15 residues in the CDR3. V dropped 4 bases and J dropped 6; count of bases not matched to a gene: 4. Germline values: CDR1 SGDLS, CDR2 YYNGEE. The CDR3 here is CASSRLAGEPGELFF. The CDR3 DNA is TGTGCCAGCAGCAGACTAGCGGGAGAACCCGGGGAGCTGTTTTTT.

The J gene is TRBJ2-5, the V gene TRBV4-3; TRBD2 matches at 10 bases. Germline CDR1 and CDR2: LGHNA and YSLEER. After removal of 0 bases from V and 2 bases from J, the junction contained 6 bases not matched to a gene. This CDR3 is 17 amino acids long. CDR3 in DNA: TGCGCCAGCAGCCAAGAGGCTAGCGGGAGCACTCAAGAGACCCAGTACTTC. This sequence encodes CASSQEASGSTQETQYF.

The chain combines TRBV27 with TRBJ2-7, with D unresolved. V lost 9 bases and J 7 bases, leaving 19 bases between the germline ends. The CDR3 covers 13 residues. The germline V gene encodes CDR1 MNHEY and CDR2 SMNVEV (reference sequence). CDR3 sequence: CASQLGDNGEQYF. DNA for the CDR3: TGTGCCAGTCAGCTTGGAGACAACGGGGAGCAGTACTTC.

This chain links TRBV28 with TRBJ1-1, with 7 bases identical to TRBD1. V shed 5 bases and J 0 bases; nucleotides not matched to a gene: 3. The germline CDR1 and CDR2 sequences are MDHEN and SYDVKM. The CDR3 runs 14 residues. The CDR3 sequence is CASSKQGMNTEAFF. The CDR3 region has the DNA TGTGCCAGCAGTAAACAGGGGATGAACACTGAAGCTTTCTTT.

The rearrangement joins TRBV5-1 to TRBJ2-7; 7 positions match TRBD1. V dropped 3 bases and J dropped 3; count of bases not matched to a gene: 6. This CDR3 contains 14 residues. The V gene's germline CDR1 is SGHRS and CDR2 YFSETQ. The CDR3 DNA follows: TGCGCCAGCAGCTCCGGGACAGCCATCTACGAGCAGTACTTC. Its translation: CASSSGTAIYEQYF. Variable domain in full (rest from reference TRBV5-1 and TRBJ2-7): KAGVTQTPRYLIKTRGQQVTLSCSPISGHRSVSWYQQTPGQGLQFLFEYFSETQRNKGNFPGRFSGRQFSNSRSEMNVSTLELGDSALYLCASSSGTAIYEQYFGPGTRLTVT.

The CDR3 protein is CASSLSGLNTEAFF. The CDR3 coding sequence is TGCGCCAGCAGCTTATCGGGATTGAACACTGAAGCTTTCTTT. The V and J genes are TRBV5-1 and TRBJ1-1; D is undetermined. There are 14 residues in the CDR3. CDR1 and CDR2 (germline): SGHRS, YFSETQ. V lost 2 bases and J 0 bases, leaving 8 bases between the germline ends.

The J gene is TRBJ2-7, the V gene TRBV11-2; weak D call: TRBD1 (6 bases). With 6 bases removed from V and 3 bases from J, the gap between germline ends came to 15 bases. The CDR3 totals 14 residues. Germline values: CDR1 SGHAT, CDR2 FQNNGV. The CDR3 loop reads CASRQQGEGYEQYF. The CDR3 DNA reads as TGTGCCAGCAGACAACAGGGCGAGGGCTACGAGCAGTACTTC. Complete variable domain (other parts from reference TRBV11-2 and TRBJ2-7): EAGVAQSPRYKIIEKRQSVAFWCNPISGHATLYWYQQILGQGPKLLIQFQNNGVVDDSQLPKDRFSAERLKGVDSTLKIQPAKLEDSAVYLCASRQQGEGYEQYFGPGTRLTVT.

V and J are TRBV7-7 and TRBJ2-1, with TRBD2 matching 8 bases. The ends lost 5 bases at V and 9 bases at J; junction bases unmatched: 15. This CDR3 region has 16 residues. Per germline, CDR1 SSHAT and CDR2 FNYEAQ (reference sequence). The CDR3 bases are TGTGCCAGCAGCCCCGCGCGGGGGGCAGTGGAGGGTGAGCAGTTCTTC. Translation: CASSPARGAVEGEQFF.

CDR3 amino acids: CASSLGHKRLLGSPLHF. The CDR3 DNA is TGTGCCAGCAGCCTCGGCCACAAAAGGCTCCTCGGTTCACCCCTCCACTTT. The rearrangement uses TRBV6-2 or TRBV6-3 and TRBJ1-6; no clear D. V lost 6 bases, J lost 9 bases, and 24 bases lay in between. Germline V CDR1 and CDR2: MNHEY, SVGEGT. The CDR3 has 17 residues.

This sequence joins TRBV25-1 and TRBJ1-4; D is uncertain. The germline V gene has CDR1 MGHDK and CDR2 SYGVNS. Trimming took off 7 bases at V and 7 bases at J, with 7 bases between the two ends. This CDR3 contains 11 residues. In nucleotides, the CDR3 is TGTGCCAGCATGGGTCTTGAAAAACTGTTTTTT. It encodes CASMGLEKLFF.

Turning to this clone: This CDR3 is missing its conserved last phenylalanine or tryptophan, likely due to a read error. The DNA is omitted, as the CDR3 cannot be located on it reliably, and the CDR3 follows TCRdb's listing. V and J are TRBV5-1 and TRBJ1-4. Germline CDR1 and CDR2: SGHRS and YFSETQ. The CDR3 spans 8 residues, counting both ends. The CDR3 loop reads CASSVRTL.

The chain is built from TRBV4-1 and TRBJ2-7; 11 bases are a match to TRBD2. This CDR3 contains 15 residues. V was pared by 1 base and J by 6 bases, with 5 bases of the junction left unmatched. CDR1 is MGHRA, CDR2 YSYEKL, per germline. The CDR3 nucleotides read TGCGCCAGCAGCCAAGCCGTAGCGGGAGGGCTCGAGCAGTACTTC. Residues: CASSQAVAGGLEQYF.

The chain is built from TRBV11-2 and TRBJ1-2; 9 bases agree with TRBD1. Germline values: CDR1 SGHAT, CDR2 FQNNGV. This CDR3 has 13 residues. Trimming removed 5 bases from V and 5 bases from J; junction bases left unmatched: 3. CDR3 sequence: CASSVQGAYGYTF. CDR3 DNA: TGTGCCAGCAGCGTACAGGGGGCTTATGGCTACACCTTC.

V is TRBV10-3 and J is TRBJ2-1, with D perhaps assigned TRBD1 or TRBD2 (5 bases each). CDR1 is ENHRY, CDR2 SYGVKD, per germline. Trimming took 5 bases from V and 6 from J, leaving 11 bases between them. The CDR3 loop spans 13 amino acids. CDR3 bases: TGTGCCATCAGTCTCGGGACCCTCAATGAGCAGTTCTTC. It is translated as CAISLGTLNEQFF.

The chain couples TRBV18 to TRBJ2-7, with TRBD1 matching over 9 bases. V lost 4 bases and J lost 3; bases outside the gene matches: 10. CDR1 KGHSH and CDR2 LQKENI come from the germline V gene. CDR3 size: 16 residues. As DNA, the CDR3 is TGTGCCAGCTCACAAGTTCCGGGACAGGGAGGCTACGAGCAGTACTTC. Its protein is CASSQVPGQGGYEQYF. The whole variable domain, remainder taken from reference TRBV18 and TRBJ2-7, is NAGVMQNPRHLVRRRGQEARLRCSPMKGHSHVYWYRQLPEEGLKFMVYLQKENIIDESGMPKERFSAEFPKEGPSILRIQQVVRGDSAAYFCASSQVPGQGGYEQYFGPGTRLTVT.

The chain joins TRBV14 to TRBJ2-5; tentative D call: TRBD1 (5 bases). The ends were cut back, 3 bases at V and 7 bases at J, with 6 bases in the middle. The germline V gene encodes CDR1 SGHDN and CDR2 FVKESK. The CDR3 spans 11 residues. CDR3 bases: TGTGCCAGCAGCCATCAGGGGACCCAGTACTTC. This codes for CASSHQGTQYF.

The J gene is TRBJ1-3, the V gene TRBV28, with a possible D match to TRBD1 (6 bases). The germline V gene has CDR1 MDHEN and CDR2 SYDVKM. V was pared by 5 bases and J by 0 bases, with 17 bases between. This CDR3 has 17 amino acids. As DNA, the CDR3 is TGTGCCAGCAGTCTCTCCGGGGGCCGGAGCTCTGGAAACACCATATATTTT. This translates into CASSLSGGRSSGNTIYF.

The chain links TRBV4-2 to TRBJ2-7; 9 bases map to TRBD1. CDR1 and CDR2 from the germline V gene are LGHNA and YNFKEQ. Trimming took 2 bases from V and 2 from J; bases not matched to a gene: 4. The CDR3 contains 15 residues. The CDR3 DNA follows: TGTGCCAGCAGCCAAACAACAGGGGGCGCCTACGAGCAGTACTTC. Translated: CASSQTTGGAYEQYF.

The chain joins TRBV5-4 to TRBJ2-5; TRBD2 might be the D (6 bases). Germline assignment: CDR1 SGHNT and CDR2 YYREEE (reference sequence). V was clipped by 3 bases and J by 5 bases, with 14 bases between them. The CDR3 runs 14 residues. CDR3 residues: CASSSTSWGETQYF. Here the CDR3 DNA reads TGTGCCAGCAGCTCGACTAGTTGGGGGGAGACCCAGTACTTC.

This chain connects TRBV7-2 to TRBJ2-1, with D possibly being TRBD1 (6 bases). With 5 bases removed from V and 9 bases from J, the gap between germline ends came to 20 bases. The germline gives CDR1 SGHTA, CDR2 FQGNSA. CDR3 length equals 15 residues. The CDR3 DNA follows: TGTGCCAGCAGCCAACAGACAGGTAGGTACGGTGAGCAGTTCTTC. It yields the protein CASSQQTGRYGEQFF.

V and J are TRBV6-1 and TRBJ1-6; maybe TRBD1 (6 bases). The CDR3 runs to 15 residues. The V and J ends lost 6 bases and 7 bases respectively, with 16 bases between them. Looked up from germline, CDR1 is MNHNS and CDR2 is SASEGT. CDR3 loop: CASSFPTGVNSPLHF. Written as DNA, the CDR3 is TGTGCCAGCAGCTTCCCGACAGGCGTAAATTCACCCCTCCACTTT.

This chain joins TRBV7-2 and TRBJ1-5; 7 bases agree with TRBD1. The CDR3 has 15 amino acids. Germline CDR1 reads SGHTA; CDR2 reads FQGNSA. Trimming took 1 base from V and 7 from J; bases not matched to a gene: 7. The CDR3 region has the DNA TGTGCCAGCAGCTTAGGACAGGGTTTAAGCCAGCCCCAGCATTTT. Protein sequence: CASSLGQGLSQPQHF. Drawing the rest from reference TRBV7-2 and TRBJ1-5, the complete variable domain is GAGVSQSPSNKVTEKGKDVELRCDPISGHTALYWYRQSLGQGLEFLIYFQGNSAPDKSGLPSDRFSAERTGGSVSTLTIQRTQQEDSAVYLCASSLGQGLSQPQHFGDGTRLSIL.

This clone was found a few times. In nucleotides, the CDR3 is TGTGCCAGCAGCTTAGCGGGGGGCTCCTACGAGCAGTACTTC. Its protein is CASSLAGGSYEQYF. This chain connects TRBV7-2 to TRBJ2-7; D might be TRBD2 (6 bases). Germline V lookup: CDR1 SGHTA, CDR2 FQGNSA. CDR3 size: 14 residues. The V gene lost 0 bases and the J gene lost 0 bases, with 6 bases spanning the gap.

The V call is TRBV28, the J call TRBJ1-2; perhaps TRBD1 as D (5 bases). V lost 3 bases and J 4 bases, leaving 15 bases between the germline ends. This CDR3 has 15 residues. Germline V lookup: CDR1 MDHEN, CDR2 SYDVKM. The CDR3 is CASSLYQGRLYGYTF. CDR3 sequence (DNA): TGTGCCAGCAGTTTGTATCAGGGCAGACTCTATGGCTACACCTTC.

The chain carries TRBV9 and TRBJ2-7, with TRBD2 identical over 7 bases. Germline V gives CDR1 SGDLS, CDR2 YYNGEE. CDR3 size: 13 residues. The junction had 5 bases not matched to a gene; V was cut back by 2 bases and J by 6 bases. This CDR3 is CASSVGGLTEQYF. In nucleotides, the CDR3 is TGTGCCAGCAGCGTGGGGGGACTAACCGAGCAGTACTTC.

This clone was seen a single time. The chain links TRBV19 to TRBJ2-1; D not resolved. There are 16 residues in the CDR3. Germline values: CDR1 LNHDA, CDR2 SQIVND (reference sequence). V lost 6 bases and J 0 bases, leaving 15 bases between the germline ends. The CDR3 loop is CASSLTASSSYNEQFF. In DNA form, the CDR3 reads TGTGCCAGTAGCTTGACTGCCTCCAGCTCCTACAATGAGCAGTTCTTC.

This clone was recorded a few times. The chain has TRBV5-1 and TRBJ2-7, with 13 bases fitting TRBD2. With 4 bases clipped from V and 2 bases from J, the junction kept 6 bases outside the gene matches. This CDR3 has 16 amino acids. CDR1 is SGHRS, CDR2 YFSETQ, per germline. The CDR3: CASSELAGGAPYEQYF. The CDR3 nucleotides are TGCGCCAGCAGCGAACTAGCGGGGGGGGCCCCCTACGAGCAGTACTTC. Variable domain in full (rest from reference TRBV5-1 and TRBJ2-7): KAGVTQTPRYLIKTRGQQVTLSCSPISGHRSVSWYQQTPGQGLQFLFEYFSETQRNKGNFPGRFSGRQFSNSRSEMNVSTLELGDSALYLCASSELAGGAPYEQYFGPGTRLTVT.

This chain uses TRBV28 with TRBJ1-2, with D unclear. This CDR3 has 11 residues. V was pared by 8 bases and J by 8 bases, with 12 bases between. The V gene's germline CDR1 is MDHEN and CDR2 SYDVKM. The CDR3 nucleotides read TGTGCCAGCCTCTTTCCGGGGGGCTACACCTTC. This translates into CASLFPGGYTF.

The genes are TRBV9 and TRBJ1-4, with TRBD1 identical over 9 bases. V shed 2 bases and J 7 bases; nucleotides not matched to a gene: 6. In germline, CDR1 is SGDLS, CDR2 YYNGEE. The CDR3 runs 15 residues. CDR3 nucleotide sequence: TGTGCCAGCAGCGTTGCGGGACAGGGCGGTGAAAAACTGTTTTTT. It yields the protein CASSVAGQGGEKLFF.

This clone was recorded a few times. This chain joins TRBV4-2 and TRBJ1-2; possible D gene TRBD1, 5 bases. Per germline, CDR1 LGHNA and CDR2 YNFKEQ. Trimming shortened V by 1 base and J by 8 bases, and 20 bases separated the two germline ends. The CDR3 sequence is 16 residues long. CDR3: CASSQGLTVTAGGYTF. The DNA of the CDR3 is TGTGCCAGCAGCCAAGGTCTGACAGTAACCGCGGGCGGCTACACCTTC.

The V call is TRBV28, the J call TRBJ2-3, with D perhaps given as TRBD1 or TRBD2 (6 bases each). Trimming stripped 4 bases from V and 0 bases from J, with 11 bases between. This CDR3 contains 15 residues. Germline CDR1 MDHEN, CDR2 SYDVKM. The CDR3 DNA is TGTGCCAGCAGTTCCGGGGGCGGGAGCACAGATACGCAGTATTTT. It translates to CASSSGGGSTDTQYF.